Presented here are 6 T cell receptor beta chains from one specimen sequenced in a study of T cell responses to AZD1222 COVID-19 vaccine. The assay was immunoSEQ multiplex PCR, and TCRdb's table has in-frame clones only and misses some. The data hold over 85,000 clones, with more than 70% observed a single time. The specimen comprised peripheral blood, sampled 28 days after the second AZD1222 dose. The receptors were sampled from an adult who received the AZD1222 COVID-19 vaccine.

This clone was observed a few times. The genes are TRBV29-1 and TRBJ1-5; the match to TRBD1 covers 7 bases. V shed 6 bases, J shed 5 bases, and the junction held 7 bases outside the gene matches. The CDR3 consists of 13 residues. Per the germline V gene, CDR1 is SQVTM and CDR2 is ANQGSEA. This chain's CDR3 is CSVRRDSDQPQHF. CDR3 nucleotide sequence: TGCAGCGTCCGTCGGGACAGCGATCAGCCCCAGCATTTT.

The J gene is TRBJ1-1, the V gene TRBV7-9, with TRBD1 as a possible D gene (5 bases). Germline CDR1 reads SEHNR; CDR2 reads FQNEAQ (reference sequence). CDR3 length: 14 amino acids. V dropped 8 bases and J dropped 3 bases, with 16 bases sitting between them. CDR3 region: CASGGGRLDTEAFF. The DNA of the CDR3 is TGTGCCAGCGGGGGAGGGCGGTTGGACACTGAAGCTTTCTTT.

This chain joins TRBV27 and TRBJ1-5; D not resolved. The CDR3 contains 13 residues. The germline V and J ends were trimmed by 2 bases and 9 bases, with 11 bases remaining between them. Germline CDR1 MNHEY, CDR2 SMNVEV (reference sequence). CDR3 sequence (DNA): TGTGCCAGCAGTTTACTCGTCCTATGGCCCCAGCATTTT. This codes for CASSLLVLWPQHF.

V usage is TRBV6-5 and J usage is TRBJ2-6; D gene unclear. V was trimmed by 4 bases and J by 1 base, leaving 8 bases between them. Germline loops: CDR1 MNHEY, CDR2 SVGAGI. The CDR3 sequence is 15 residues long. The CDR3 loop reads CASSSLRSGANVLTF. CDR3 bases: TGTGCCAGCAGTTCCCTTAGGTCTGGGGCCAACGTCCTGACTTTC.

The CDR3 region has the DNA TGCGCCAGCAGCCAGCGGATACCGAACACCGGGGAGCTGTTTTTT. Its protein product is CASSQRIPNTGELFF. The V call is TRBV4-1, the J call TRBJ2-2; D unresolved. The V end was cut by 3 bases, the J end by 0 bases, with 8 bases between. CDR1 and CDR2 (germline): MGHRA, YSYEKL. The CDR3 consists of 15 residues.

The genes are TRBV10-2 and TRBJ2-3, with D possibly matching TRBD2 (6 bases). The CDR3 contains 15 residues. V dropped 8 bases and J dropped 4 bases, with 19 bases sitting between them. CDR1 is WSHSY, CDR2 SAAADI, per germline. The CDR3 sequence is CASCKSLAIPDTQYF. DNA of the CDR3: TGCGCCAGCTGCAAATCACTAGCCATACCAGATACGCAGTATTTT.